These 5 T cell receptor beta chains were all obtained from the same sample, sequenced in a study of blood T cell repertoires in COVID-19. Sequencing used immunoSEQ multiplex PCR; TCRdb keeps in-frame clones, though not all of them. Seen here are roughly 290,000 clones, around 87% observed once, and the top ten hold 1.7%. The sequenced material came from PBMCs or T cells enriched from blood (not recorded which). These receptors were taken from a woman aged 18-29 years with acute COVID-19.

V usage is TRBV19 and J usage is TRBJ2-3; D is possibly TRBD2 (5 bases). Per germline, CDR1 LNHDA and CDR2 SQIVND (reference sequence). CDR3 length: 14 residues. The germline V and J ends were trimmed by 7 bases and 1 base, with 12 bases remaining between them. DNA of the CDR3: TGTGCCAGTAAGGCCGGGATGGGCACAGATACGCAGTATTTT. The encoded protein is CASKAGMGTDTQYF.

The chain couples TRBV19 to TRBJ2-1, with a weak D call TRBD1 (5 bases). Germline V CDR1 and CDR2: LNHDA, SQIVND (reference sequence). The CDR3 runs 13 residues. V dropped 11 bases and J dropped 10 bases, with 21 bases sitting between them. This chain's CDR3 is CACRRGGIGEQFF. In nucleotides, the CDR3 is TGTGCCTGCCGTAGGGGTGGGATTGGGGAGCAGTTCTTC. Filled out from reference TRBV19 and TRBJ2-1, the complete variable domain reads DGGITQSPKYLFRKEGQNVTLSCEQNLNHDAMYWYRQDPGQGLRLIYYSQIVNDFQKGDIAEGYSVSREKKESFPLTVTSAQKNPTAFYLCACRRGGIGEQFFGPGTRLTVL.

The V gene is TRBV19, the J gene TRBJ2-1, with 7 positions matching TRBD2. V lost 8 bases, J lost 5 bases, and 9 bases stayed unmatched. The CDR3 sequence is 14 residues long. The germline V gene has CDR1 LNHDA and CDR2 SQIVND (reference sequence). The CDR3 protein is CASGTSVRNNEQFF. In DNA, the CDR3 is TGTGCCAGTGGAACTAGCGTACGGAACAATGAGCAGTTCTTC. Combining the CDR3 with reference TRBV19 and TRBJ2-1 gives the whole variable domain DGGITQSPKYLFRKEGQNVTLSCEQNLNHDAMYWYRQDPGQGLRLIYYSQIVNDFQKGDIAEGYSVSREKKESFPLTVTSAQKNPTAFYLCASGTSVRNNEQFFGPGTRLTVL.

The chain has TRBV28 and TRBJ2-3, with D perhaps TRBD1 (6 bases). Germline V gives CDR1 MDHEN, CDR2 SYDVKM. Trimming pared 4 bases from V and 1 base from J, leaving 12 bases between. The CDR3 loop spans 15 amino acids. As DNA, the CDR3 is TGTGCCAGCAGTTCCTACAGGGCTGGCACAGATACGCAGTATTTT. It translates to CASSSYRAGTDTQYF.

This chain links TRBV19 with TRBJ2-1, with 9 bases matching TRBD1. The CDR3 is made up of 15 amino acids. Losses at the gene ends were 6 bases for V and 3 bases for J; bases not matched to a gene: 6. CDR1 is LNHDA, CDR2 SQIVND, per germline (reference sequence). CDR3 protein: CASRKTGGGYNEQFF. Here the CDR3 DNA reads TGTGCCAGTAGGAAAACAGGGGGCGGCTACAATGAGCAGTTCTTC.